The sequence of this TCR beta chain was determined in a study of blood T cell repertoires in COVID-19. The overall study: Samples taken during acute and convalescent COVID-19 were collected in the United States, Italy and Spain. The analysed material was cDNA or gDNA that came from T cells, B-cell-depleted T cells, or PBMCs.

The V segment lost 5 bases and the J segment 8 bases; nucleotides outside the gene matches: 11. CDR3 length: 16 amino acids. Looked up from germline, CDR1 is SGHVS and CDR2 is FNYEAQ. As handled by the study authors: Counts of nucleated cells, estimated from reference gene primer amplification, were obtained. Sequencing used immunoSEQ multiplex PCR; TCRdb keeps in-frame clones, though not all of them. The DNA was the basis for D and trimming; V, J and clone size are from that table. The data show 30,000 to 45,000 clones, about nine tenths seen once. The sample taken for sequencing was peripheral blood. The rearrangement uses TRBV7-6 and TRBJ2-1; 11 bases line up with TRBD2. This TCR derives from a human donor in a cohort sampled during active COVID-19. CDR3 sequence: CASSPKLAGVEDEQFF. The CDR3 DNA follows: TGTGCCAGCAGCCCCAAACTAGCGGGGGTAGAGGATGAGCAGTTCTTC.